The 19 T cell receptor beta chains below were found in one sample sequenced in a study of shared clonotypes between healthy human individuals. The data were produced by immunoSEQ multiplex PCR, yet TCRdb's version contains in-frame clones alone and is incomplete. The sample holds some 2,400,000 clones, about 94% seen once. The sequencing input was naive CD4+ T cells sorted from blood. Indicated subset: CD45RA+ positively selected. These receptors were collected from a man aged 18-30 years in good health.

In the case of this clone: Other DNA sequences within the sample encode an identical CDR3. The rearrangement uses TRBV7-9 and TRBJ2-5, with 9 bases lining up with TRBD1. Germline loops: CDR1 SEHNR, CDR2 FQNEAQ (reference sequence). V lost 5 bases and J lost 4; bases outside the gene matches: 5. CDR3 length: 14 amino acids. The CDR3 region is CASSLGTGRETQYF. The CDR3 DNA follows: TGTGCCAGCAGCCTCGGGACAGGGCGAGAGACCCAGTACTTC. The full variable domain, in which reference TRBV7-9 and TRBJ2-5 provide the parts outside the CDR3, is DTGVSQNPRHKITKRGQNVTFRCDPISEHNRLYWYRQTLGQGPEFLTYFQNEAQLEKSRLLSDRFSAERPKGSFSTLEIQRTEQGDSAMYLCASSLGTGRETQYFGPGTRLLVL.

The chain employs TRBV7-9 and TRBJ2-6, with TRBD1 as a possible D gene (5 bases). The germline V gene has CDR1 SEHNR and CDR2 FQNEAQ (reference sequence). This CDR3 region has 17 residues. The ends were cut back, 10 bases at V and 2 bases at J, with 21 bases in the middle. CDR3 region: CAIGLGAHRTGANVLTF. As DNA, the CDR3 is TGTGCCATAGGCTTAGGGGCGCACAGAACTGGGGCCAACGTCCTGACTTTC.

Details on this clone: Other nucleotide sequences in the sample specify the same CDR3. V is TRBV7-2 and J is TRBJ1-5; tentatively, D is TRBD1 (5 bases). Germline V gene data show CDR1 as SGHTA and CDR2 as FQGNSA. The CDR3 has 13 residues. Trimming cost V 6 bases and J 2 bases, with 8 bases left between them. CDR3 bases: TGTGCCAGCAGTTCCAGGGGCAATCAGCCCCAGCATTTT. It encodes CASSSRGNQPQHF.

The genes are TRBV18 and TRBJ2-5; possible D gene TRBD1, 5 bases. Trimming shortened V by 3 bases and J by 2 bases, and 10 bases separated the two germline ends. Germline CDR1 and CDR2: KGHSH and LQKENI. This CDR3 spans 14 amino acids. Here the CDR3 reads CASSPKRQQETQYF. The CDR3 bases are TGTGCCAGCTCACCTAAACGACAGCAAGAGACCCAGTACTTC.

The chain combines TRBV18 with TRBJ1-3; 9 bases fit TRBD1. The CDR3 is 16 residues long. The germline V gene has CDR1 KGHSH and CDR2 LQKENI. With 5 bases clipped from V and 0 bases from J, the junction kept 5 bases outside the gene matches. CDR3 amino acids: CASSSQGAYSGNTIYF. CDR3 in DNA: TGTGCCAGCTCATCACAGGGGGCATACTCTGGAAACACCATATATTTT.

V gene TRBV14 combines with J gene TRBJ2-7; tentative D call: TRBD1 (6 bases). The V end was cut by 6 bases, the J end by 2 bases, with 17 bases between. Germline lookup yields CDR1 SGHDN and CDR2 FVKESK. The CDR3 covers 15 residues. DNA for the CDR3: TGTGCCAGCAGACACACCGGGACACCTACCTACGAGCAGTACTTC. Translated, it gives CASRHTGTPTYEQYF. Looking up the rest from reference TRBV14 and TRBJ2-7 gives the full variable domain: EAGVTQFPSHSVIEKGQTVTLRCDPISGHDNLYWYRRVMGKEIKFLLHFVKESKQDESGMPNNRFLAERTGGTYSTLKVQPAELEDSGVYFCASRHTGTPTYEQYFGPGTRLTVT.

V is TRBV11-2 and J is TRBJ1-1; D is possibly TRBD1 (5 bases). The CDR3 spans 15 residues. With 5 bases removed from V and 1 base from J, the gap between germline ends came to 14 bases. Germline lookup yields CDR1 SGHAT and CDR2 FQNNGV. The CDR3 DNA follows: TGTGCCAGCAGCCTAATGTGGGGGGGGAACACTGAAGCTTTCTTT. Protein: CASSLMWGGNTEAFF. Full variable domain (rest looked up from reference TRBV11-2 and TRBJ1-1): EAGVAQSPRYKIIEKRQSVAFWCNPISGHATLYWYQQILGQGPKLLIQFQNNGVVDDSQLPKDRFSAERLKGVDSTLKIQPAKLEDSAVYLCASSLMWGGNTEAFFGQGTRLTVV.

This chain connects TRBV6-1 to TRBJ1-5; no reliable D call. The CDR3 has 14 residues. Germline CDR1 is MNHNS and CDR2 is SASEGT. Trimming left V 1 base short and J 4 bases short, with 8 bases between. In DNA form, the CDR3 reads TGTGCCAGCAGTGAAGTAACAGTAAATCAGCCCCAGCATTTT. Amino acids: CASSEVTVNQPQHF.

This chain joins TRBV5-1 and TRBJ1-2; 7 bases line up with TRBD1. Germline V gene lookup returns CDR1 SGHRS and CDR2 YFSETQ. V gave up 4 bases and J gave up 7 bases; unmatched junction bases: 10. This CDR3 is built from 14 residues. CDR3 bases: TGCGCCAGCAGCCCACAGGGGATGCCGACTGGCTACACCTTC. This gives the protein CASSPQGMPTGYTF.

Note on this clone: The junction does not match germline at one end; this may be a read error. The J gene is TRBJ2-7, the V gene TRBV7-7; tentative D call: TRBD2 (5 bases). The CDR3 contains 13 residues. From germline, CDR1 is SSHAT and CDR2 FNYEAQ (reference sequence). CDR3 bases: TGTGCTAGCAGCTTAGTACGGGGTGGCGAGCAGTACTTC. It translates to CASSLVRGGEQYF.

The chain combines TRBV18 with TRBJ2-1, with 8 bases identical to TRBD2. This CDR3 spans 15 amino acids. V was pared by 6 bases and J by 0 bases, with 4 bases of the junction left unmatched. The V gene's germline CDR1 is KGHSH and CDR2 LQKENI. The CDR3: CASSLAGLSYNEQFF. In DNA, the CDR3 is TGTGCCAGCTCCTTAGCGGGACTCTCCTACAATGAGCAGTTCTTC.

The V and J genes are TRBV5-1 and TRBJ2-2; 7 bases agree with TRBD1. The ends lost 4 bases at V and 1 base at J; junction bases unmatched: 7. From germline, CDR1 is SGHRS and CDR2 YFSETQ. The CDR3 sequence is 16 residues long. DNA of the CDR3: TGCGCCAGCAGCCCAAGACAGGGAAGGAACACCGGGGAGCTGTTTTTT. Translated: CASSPRQGRNTGELFF.

This clone has only a few counts. This CDR3 is also generated by other DNA sequences in the sample. The genes are TRBV5-1 and TRBJ2-5; D gene uncertain. Germline CDR1 SGHRS, CDR2 YFSETQ. Trimming removed 4 bases from V and 3 bases from J, with 4 bases in between. The CDR3 sequence is 11 residues long. In DNA form, the CDR3 reads TGCGCCAGCAGCATTGAAGAGACCCAGTACTTC. Residues: CASSIEETQYF. Full variable domain (remainder filled in from reference TRBV5-1 and TRBJ2-5): KAGVTQTPRYLIKTRGQQVTLSCSPISGHRSVSWYQQTPGQGLQFLFEYFSETQRNKGNFPGRFSGRQFSNSRSEMNVSTLELGDSALYLCASSIEETQYFGPGTRLLVL.

The rearrangement uses TRBV10-1 and TRBJ2-3, with D uncertain. This CDR3 region has 15 residues. The germline V gene has CDR1 WNHNN and CDR2 SYGVQD (reference sequence). Between the trimmed V and J ends, which lost 3 bases and 5 bases, there was a span of 15 bases. DNA of the CDR3: TGCGCCAGCAGTGATTCGACTTTGTCGGTAGATACGCAGTATTTT. Translated: CASSDSTLSVDTQYF.

The V gene is TRBV28, the J gene TRBJ1-5; D unresolved. CDR1 MDHEN and CDR2 SYDVKM come from the germline V gene. The CDR3 runs to 15 residues. V was pared by 5 bases and J by 8 bases, with 19 bases between. The CDR3 nucleotides are TGTGCCAGCAGTCCCGATCGGGCAGGCTCAGAGCCCCAGCATTTT. This translates into CASSPDRAGSEPQHF.

The rearrangement joins TRBV30 to TRBJ1-3; D gene ambiguous. The CDR3 contains 17 residues. Germline assignment: CDR1 GTSNPN and CDR2 SVGIG (reference sequence). The V gene lost 2 bases and the J gene lost 4 bases, with 21 bases spanning the gap. The DNA of the CDR3 is TGTGCCTGGAGTCCCCTTAATAGGTATTCTGGAGGAAACACCATATATTTT. It codes for CAWSPLNRYSGGNTIYF.

The chain is built from TRBV6-1 and TRBJ2-3; 9 bases line up with TRBD2. The CDR3 loop spans 16 amino acids. Trimming at V came to 4 bases and at J to 6 bases, leaving 11 bases not matched to a gene. Germline CDR1 is MNHNS and CDR2 is SASEGT. The CDR3, as DNA: TGTGCCAGCAGTGTTAATAGCGGGGGCGCTTTGGATACGCAGTATTTT. Protein: CASSVNSGGALDTQYF.

The CDR3 here is CASSLIAVHEQFF. The CDR3 nucleotides are TGTGCCAGCAGCCTTATAGCTGTGCATGAGCAGTTCTTC. The rearrangement uses TRBV11-2 and TRBJ2-1; D remains unclear. Trimming removed 5 bases from V and 8 bases from J, with 13 bases in between. Germline values: CDR1 SGHAT, CDR2 FQNNGV. This CDR3 has 13 residues.

The genes are TRBV5-1 and TRBJ2-1, with TRBD2 identical over 7 bases. Per germline, CDR1 SGHRS and CDR2 YFSETQ. After removal of 4 bases from V and 3 bases from J, the junction contained 10 bases not matched to a gene. This CDR3 has 16 amino acids. DNA of the CDR3: TGCGCCAGCAGCGCCCCGGGCGGGGGTAACTACAATGAGCAGTTCTTC. As protein: CASSAPGGGNYNEQFF.